This T cell receptor (beta chain) originates from a study of cytomegalovirus exposure and HLA in healthy donors. The overall study: A data release that came early held approximately 92 million unique TCRs from HLA-typed donors. Whole-study results and caveats: TRBV6-2, TRBV6-3 and some other V segments were excluded as indistinguishable. A list of around 160 TCR beta chains associated with cytomegalovirus was given. More clonal expansion characterized HLA-associated TCR beta chains than equally common others in a later analysis.

To note about this clone: Its antigen remains unidentified.

The V end was cut by 3 bases, the J end by 0 bases, with 11 bases between. The CDR3 is 15 amino acids. The germline gives CDR1 KGHSH, CDR2 LQKENI. The PCR used 60 Vbeta and 13 Jbeta primers. Sequenced by immunoSEQ multiplex PCR; TCRdb stores in-frame clones only, minus some. The table lists under 130,000 clones, 75% to 85% of them singletons. The clonotype comes from a man aged 30 to 45 in good health and CMV-seronegative. This chain links TRBV18 with TRBJ1-1; D gene ambiguous. The sample comprised PBMCs. CDR3: CASSPTSNLNTEAFF. CDR3 DNA sequence: TGTGCCAGCTCACCCACTAGTAACCTGAACACTGAAGCTTTCTTT.